These 20 T cell receptor beta chains came from one sample sequenced in a study of blood T cell repertoires in COVID-19. Repertoires were generated with immunoSEQ multiplex PCR, while TCRdb's copy carries only in-frame clones and drops some. The repertoire includes approximately 300,000 clones, around nine tenths of them detected once, and 1% sits in the top ten. Sequenced: peripheral blood. Receptors were obtained from a man aged 45-60 years with active or convalescent COVID-19.

V and J are TRBV12-3 or TRBV12-4 and TRBJ1-2, with D perhaps TRBD1 (5 bases). There are 12 residues in the CDR3. V lost 8 bases and J 3 bases, leaving 10 bases between the germline ends. The CDR3 DNA sequence: TGTGCCAGCTGGGGCTATGACTATGGCTACACCTTC. This sequence encodes CASWGYDYGYTF.

The rearrangement uses TRBV29-1 and TRBJ1-5; no reliable D call. CDR3 size: 15 residues. V was cut by 6 bases and J by 0 bases, with 15 bases left in between. Germline lookup yields CDR1 SQVTM and CDR2 ANQGSEA. CDR3 amino acids: CSVRFTESSNQPQHF. In DNA form, the CDR3 reads TGCAGCGTCCGCTTTACAGAGTCTAGCAATCAGCCCCAGCATTTT.

This clone showed up just once. The chain joins TRBV27 to TRBJ2-2; 7 bases are shared with TRBD1. The CDR3 is 14 amino acids. From germline, CDR1 is MNHEY and CDR2 SMNVEV (reference sequence). V lost 10 bases to trimming and J lost 0 bases; unmatched junction nucleotides: 5. The CDR3 spells CATAGTANTGELFF. As DNA, the CDR3 is TGTGCCACCGCTGGGACAGCGAACACCGGGGAGCTGTTTTTT.

The J gene is TRBJ1-1, the V gene TRBV5-5; D is perhaps TRBD1 (6 bases). CDR1 SGHKS and CDR2 YYEKEE come from the germline V gene (reference sequence). The CDR3 runs 13 residues. The germline V and J ends were trimmed by 3 bases and 5 bases, with 11 bases remaining between them. CDR3 DNA sequence: TGTGCCAGCAGCTGGGAGGGGGGTACTGAAGCTTTCTTT. This translates into CASSWEGGTEAFF. The full variable domain, its missing parts supplied by reference TRBV5-5 and TRBJ1-1, is DAGVTQSPTHLIKTRGQQVTLRCSPISGHKSVSWYQQVLGQGPQFIFQYYEKEERGRGNFPDRFSARQFPNYSSELNVNALLLGDSALYLCASSWEGGTEAFFGQGTRLTVV.

The J gene is TRBJ2-1, the V gene TRBV19; 8 bases agree with TRBD1. Trimming cost V 2 bases and J 8 bases; bases outside gene matches: 14. Per the germline V gene, CDR1 is LNHDA and CDR2 is SQIVND (reference sequence). There are 17 residues in the CDR3. The CDR3 bases are TGTGCCAGTAGTATAAGAGGAGCAGGGGGCGCAAGCTATGAGCAGTTCTTC. Translated: CASSIRGAGGASYEQFF. Full variable domain (missing parts from reference TRBV19 and TRBJ2-1): DGGITQSPKYLFRKEGQNVTLSCEQNLNHDAMYWYRQDPGQGLRLIYYSQIVNDFQKGDIAEGYSVSREKKESFPLTVTSAQKNPTAFYLCASSIRGAGGASYEQFFGPGTRLTVL.

The rearrangement uses TRBV12-3 or TRBV12-4 and TRBJ1-1; no clear D gene. The CDR3 totals 12 residues. V was cut by 2 bases and J by 5 bases, with 6 bases left in between. CDR3 coding DNA: TGTGCCAGCAGTTTAAGGGAGACTGAAGCTTTCTTT. It translates to CASSLRETEAFF.

This clone is a singleton in its sample. This chain uses TRBV7-3 with TRBJ2-1; D may be TRBD2 (6 bases). Per germline, CDR1 SGHTA and CDR2 FQGTGA. CDR3 size: 14 residues. The V end was cut by 5 bases, the J end by 1 base, with 9 bases between. The CDR3 here is CASSRGTSYNEQFF. For the CDR3, the DNA is TGTGCCAGCAGCCGGGGGACGTCCTACAATGAGCAGTTCTTC. The full variable domain, its missing parts supplied by reference TRBV7-3 and TRBJ2-1, is GAGVSQTPSNKVTEKGKYVELRCDPISGHTALYWYRQSLGQGPEFLIYFQGTGAADDSGLPNDRFFAVRPEGSVSTLKIQRTERGDSAVYLCASSRGTSYNEQFFGPGTRLTVL.

This sequence joins TRBV6-5 and TRBJ1-6; D is undetermined. V gave up 8 bases and J gave up 7 bases, with 6 bases separating them. Germline V CDR1 and CDR2: MNHEY, SVGAGI. The CDR3 totals 11 residues. Here the CDR3 DNA reads TGTGCCAGCCTCGAGAATTCACCCCTCCACTTT. Its translation is CASLENSPLHF.

The rearrangement uses TRBV3-1 (or the pseudogene TRBV3-2) and TRBJ2-1; 8 bases map to TRBD2. There are 15 residues in the CDR3. J lost 3 bases, V lost 4 bases, and 5 bases had no gene match. From germline, CDR1 is LGHDT and CDR2 YNNKEL (reference sequence). The CDR3 nucleotides are TGTGCCAGCAGCCTCGGGACTAGGGTCTACAATGAGCAGTTCTTC. As protein: CASSLGTRVYNEQFF.

The V and J genes are TRBV7-6 and TRBJ2-3; 9 bases agree with TRBD2. Germline-derived CDR1 and CDR2 are SGHVS and FNYEAQ. Unmatched junction bases numbered 4, after V lost 1 base and J lost 2 bases. The CDR3 runs 16 residues. In DNA, the CDR3 is TGTGCCAGCAGCTTAGGGGTAGCGGGGGTCACAGATACGCAGTATTTT. Translation: CASSLGVAGVTDTQYF. The whole variable domain, filled in from reference TRBV7-6 and TRBJ2-3, reads GAGVSQSPRYKVTKRGQDVALRCDPISGHVSLYWYRQALGQGPEFLTYFNYEAQQDKSGLPNDRFSAERPEGSISTLTIQRTEQRDSAMYRCASSLGVAGVTDTQYFGPGTRLTVL.

The chain couples TRBV7-2 to TRBJ2-7; D possibly corresponds to TRBD2 (5 bases). Trimming left V 2 bases short and J 2 bases short, with 10 bases between. The CDR3 totals 14 residues. From germline, CDR1 is SGHTA and CDR2 FQGNSA. The CDR3 sequence: CASSLRDAPYEQYF. In DNA form, the CDR3 reads TGTGCCAGCAGCTTACGGGATGCTCCCTACGAGCAGTACTTC.

The chain is built from TRBV4-1 and TRBJ2-5; 8 bases are shared with TRBD2. There are 17 residues in the CDR3. Per germline, CDR1 MGHRA and CDR2 YSYEKL. Trimming took 1 base from V and 2 from J; bases not matched to a gene: 9. As DNA, the CDR3 is TGCGCCAGCAGCCAAGTAAAAACTAGCGGTGGGCAAGAGACCCAGTACTTC. Amino acid sequence: CASSQVKTSGGQETQYF.

This clone occurred a few times. The chain employs TRBV5-4 and TRBJ2-2; D is ambiguous. Germline V lookup: CDR1 SGHNT, CDR2 YYREEE (reference sequence). This CDR3 comprises 15 residues. Trimming left V 1 base short and J 0 bases short, with 7 bases between. The CDR3 nucleotides read TGTGCCAGCAGCTTGCCCGAGGCGAACACCGGGGAGCTGTTTTTT. It codes for CASSLPEANTGELFF.

Concerning this clone: The sample carries other DNA sequences with the same CDR3. The rearrangement uses TRBV19 and TRBJ1-5, with D possibly TRBD1 on 6 matching bases. The germline gives CDR1 LNHDA, CDR2 SQIVND (reference sequence). V was shortened by 3 bases and J by 1 base, with 10 bases between the two germline ends. CDR3 length: 15 residues. CDR3 protein: CASSIGRGSNQPQHF. The CDR3 DNA is TGTGCCAGTAGTATCGGCAGGGGCAGCAATCAGCCCCAGCATTTT.

V usage is TRBV5-1 and J usage is TRBJ2-7, with 9 bases lining up with TRBD1. The germline gives CDR1 SGHRS, CDR2 YFSETQ. There are 14 residues in the CDR3. V gave up 4 bases and J gave up 3 bases; unmatched junction bases: 5. CDR3 in amino acids: CASSTQGAIYEQYF. Written as DNA, the CDR3 is TGCGCCAGCAGCACACAGGGGGCAATCTACGAGCAGTACTTC.

This rearrangement joins TRBV27 to TRBJ1-6, with D uncertain. Trimming pared 2 bases from V and 4 bases from J, leaving 9 bases between. The CDR3 contains 15 residues. CDR1 MNHEY and CDR2 SMNVEV come from the germline V gene (reference sequence). CDR3 coding DNA: TGTGCCAGCAGTTTACTGTCGACTTATAATTCACCCCTCCACTTT. Translating gives CASSLLSTYNSPLHF.

The genes are TRBV7-6 and TRBJ2-5, with D perhaps TRBD1 (6 bases). The germline gives CDR1 SGHVS, CDR2 FNYEAQ. V was pared by 2 bases and J by 5 bases, with 15 bases between. The CDR3 spans 15 residues. Here the CDR3 reads CASSLLGAFEETQYF. Here the CDR3 DNA reads TGTGCCAGCAGCTTATTGGGGGCTTTTGAGGAGACCCAGTACTTC.

The V gene is TRBV5-4, the J gene TRBJ2-7; D is perhaps TRBD1 (5 bases). The V gene's germline CDR1 is SGHNT and CDR2 YYREEE (reference sequence). This CDR3 is 14 amino acids long. V was clipped by 4 bases and J by 3 bases, with 14 bases between them. CDR3 protein: CASSTQGWGYEQYF. The DNA of the CDR3 is TGTGCCAGCAGCACCCAGGGTTGGGGCTACGAGCAGTACTTC.

This chain connects TRBV21-1 to TRBJ1-2; the D call of TRBD1 is as the table states it, not checked on the DNA. TRBV21-1 is noted as a pseudogene. This CDR3 spans 15 amino acids. CDR3 residues: CASSGQRNRAYGYTF. CDR3 in DNA: TGTGCCAGCAGCGGACAAAGGAACAGGGCCTATGGCTACACCTTC.

The genes are TRBV5-1 and TRBJ1-2, with a possible D match to TRBD1 (5 bases). This CDR3 contains 13 residues. Germline assignment: CDR1 SGHRS and CDR2 YFSETQ. The V gene lost 0 bases and the J gene lost 8 bases, with 11 bases spanning the gap. The CDR3 reads CASSLATGRGYTF. The CDR3 DNA follows: TGCGCCAGCAGCTTGGCAACAGGACGGGGCTACACCTTC.